Listed here are 14 T cell receptor beta chains from one sample, sequenced in a study of T-cell reconstitution after alpha-beta-depleted transplantation in children. As it was prepared, the TCRbeta library received unique molecular identifiers. TCRdb re-called the PCR reads through MiXCR, storing one row per CDR3 protein. The repertoire holds approximately 980,000 distinct CDR3 sequences, around 30% seen once, with 28% in the top ten. The sequencing here drew on PBMCs, mostly from graft donor cells, taken 360 days after TCRalphabeta/CD19-depleted stem cell transplant. These receptors all come from a boy younger than two who had a stem cell transplant for SCID, so the T cells may come from the graft donor.

This chain uses TRBV4-1 with TRBJ2-3; 7 bases line up with TRBD1. With V trimmed by 4 bases and J by 3 bases, 7 bases remained unmatched. The germline V gene encodes CDR1 MGHRA and CDR2 YSYEKL. CDR3 length equals 15 residues. The DNA for the CDR3 is TGCGCCAGCAGCCCCCGACAGGGCGGGACAGATACGCAGTATTTT. Translated, it gives CASSPRQGGTDTQYF.

V and J are TRBV2 and TRBJ1-1; no reliable D call. CDR1 is SNHLY and CDR2 is FYNNEI in the germline V gene. Deletions cut 11 bases from V and 10 bases from J, with 11 bases between. The CDR3 contains 9 residues. Written as DNA, the CDR3 is TGTGCCGCCACCCGGGGAGCTTTCTTT. It codes for CAATRGAFF.

A few counts support this clonotype. The chain employs TRBV20-1 and TRBJ2-1, with D unclear. V was cut by 0 bases and J by 5 bases, with 14 bases left in between. The CDR3 consists of 15 residues. Per germline, CDR1 DFQATT and CDR2 SNEGSKA (reference sequence). CDR3 bases: TGCAGTGCTAGAGATCCCCAGGCCCTAAACAATGAGCAGTTCTTC. The encoded protein is CSARDPQALNNEQFF.

J is TRBJ2-1 and V is TRBV24-1; D is unclear. V was shortened by 1 base and J by 1 base, with 16 bases between the two germline ends. Germline V gives CDR1 KGHDR, CDR2 SFDVKD. CDR3 length: 18 amino acids. The CDR3 sequence: CATSDFSYSEGSYNEQFF. The CDR3, as DNA: TGTGCCACCAGTGATTTCTCTTACAGCGAAGGGTCCTACAATGAGCAGTTCTTC.

This clonotype has more than one count but fewer than ten. The chain combines TRBV7-9 with TRBJ2-5, with 7 bases aligning to TRBD1. The germline V gene encodes CDR1 SEHNR and CDR2 FQNEAQ (reference sequence). The CDR3 covers 15 residues. J was trimmed by 5 bases and V by 1 base; bases with no gene match: 7. As DNA, the CDR3 is TGTGCCAGCAGCTTAGGAGGGACAGTTGGTGAGACCCAGTACTTC. Translated, it gives CASSLGGTVGETQYF.

This clonotype was counted ten times or more. The junction shows a germline mismatch at one end, possibly a read error. V and J are TRBV7-9 and TRBJ2-1, with D unclear. The CDR3 has 13 amino acids. Germline-derived CDR1 and CDR2 are SEHNR and FQNEAQ (reference sequence). The CDR3 region has the DNA TGCGCCAGCAGCTTGGAGCTCTACAATGAGCAGTTCTTC. Protein sequence: CASSLELYNEQFF.

The chain is built from TRBV6-1 and TRBJ2-7; a possible D gene is TRBD2 (5 bases). Trimming removed 1 base at V and 0 bases at J, with 10 bases between. The V gene's germline CDR1 is MNHNS and CDR2 SASEGT. CDR3 length: 15 amino acids. The CDR3 loop reads CASSEDPGFSYEQYF. The CDR3 nucleotides read TGTGCCAGCAGTGAAGATCCGGGGTTCTCCTACGAGCAGTACTTC.

As DNA, the CDR3 is TGCGCCAGCAGCACCCTGGTACAGGGGACCCAGTACTTC. Amino acid sequence: CASSTLVQGTQYF. V is TRBV5-1 and J is TRBJ2-5; a weak D match, TRBD1 (6 bases). V was trimmed by 4 bases and J by 7 bases, leaving 14 bases between them. CDR1 is SGHRS, CDR2 YFSETQ, per germline. This CDR3 contains 13 residues.

This chain connects TRBV12-3 or TRBV12-4 to TRBJ2-3; D ambiguous. The CDR3 is made up of 13 amino acids. The V gene lost 11 bases and the J gene lost 4 bases, with 16 bases spanning the gap. The CDR3 DNA sequence: TGTGCCCAGCCAGTAAGGGTCGCAGATACGCAGTATTTT. It translates to CAQPVRVADTQYF.

This clonotype was detected a few times. This chain links TRBV9 with TRBJ2-7; D is tentatively TRBD1 or TRBD2 (5 bases each). The CDR3 sequence is 14 residues long. Germline CDR1 SGDLS, CDR2 YYNGEE. V dropped 3 bases and J dropped 2 bases, with 12 bases sitting between them. The CDR3 sequence is CASSAGTVTYEQYF. In nucleotides, the CDR3 is TGTGCCAGCAGCGCCGGGACGGTAACCTACGAGCAGTACTTC. The variable domain in full, with the rest retrieved from reference TRBV9 and TRBJ2-7, is DSGVTQTPKHLITATGQRVTLRCSPRSGDLSVYWYQQSLDQGLQFLIQYYNGEERAKGNILERFSAQQFPDLHSELNLSSLELGDSALYFCASSAGTVTYEQYFGPGTRLTVT.

The V and J genes are TRBV5-1 and TRBJ2-1; D is undetermined. V lost 4 bases and J lost 4, with 12 bases in between. CDR3 length: 14 amino acids. CDR1 is SGHRS and CDR2 is YFSETQ in the germline V gene. Written as DNA, the CDR3 is TGCGCCAGCAGCCCGTTAGCCGGGTACAATGAGCAGTTCTTC. Translating gives CASSPLAGYNEQFF.

This clonotype has only a few counts. The rearrangement links TRBV12-3 or TRBV12-4 to TRBJ2-5, with 9 positions matching TRBD2. The junction had 6 bases not matched to a gene; V was cut back by 1 base and J by 3 bases. The CDR3 spans 16 residues. CDR3 bases: TGTGCCAGCAGTTTAGGGGTTAGCGGGGGAGAAGAGACCCAGTACTTC. This encodes CASSLGVSGGEETQYF.

This sequence joins TRBV6-1 and TRBJ1-2, with D possibly matching TRBD1 (5 bases). With 5 bases removed from V and 8 bases from J, the gap between germline ends came to 15 bases. The CDR3 runs to 13 residues. The germline CDR1 and CDR2 sequences are MNHNS and SASEGT. CDR3 sequence: CASSRGTVGGYTF. CDR3 coding DNA: TGTGCCAGCAGTCGAGGGACCGTAGGAGGCTACACCTTC.

V usage is TRBV27 and J usage is TRBJ2-5; D is uncertain. Trimming shortened V by 5 bases and J by 2 bases, and 12 bases separated the two germline ends. The CDR3 runs 14 residues. Per the germline V gene, CDR1 is MNHEY and CDR2 is SMNVEV (reference sequence). CDR3: CASSPSTRQETQYF. The CDR3 bases are TGTGCCAGCAGTCCCTCGACACGGCAAGAGACCCAGTACTTC.